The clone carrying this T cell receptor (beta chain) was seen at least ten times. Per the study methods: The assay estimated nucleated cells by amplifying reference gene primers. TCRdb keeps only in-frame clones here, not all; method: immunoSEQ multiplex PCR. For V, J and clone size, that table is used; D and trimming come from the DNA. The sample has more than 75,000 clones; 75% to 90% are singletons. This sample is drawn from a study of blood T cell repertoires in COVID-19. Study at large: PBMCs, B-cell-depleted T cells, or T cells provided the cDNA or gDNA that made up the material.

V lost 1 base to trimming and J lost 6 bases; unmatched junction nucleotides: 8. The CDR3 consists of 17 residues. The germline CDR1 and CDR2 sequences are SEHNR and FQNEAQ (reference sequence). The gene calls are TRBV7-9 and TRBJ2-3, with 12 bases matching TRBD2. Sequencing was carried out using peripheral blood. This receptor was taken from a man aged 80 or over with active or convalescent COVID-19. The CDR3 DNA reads TGTGCCAGCAGCTTAGGGCCGACTAGCGGGAGAGGCGATACGCAGTATTTT. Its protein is CASSLGPTSGRGDTQYF.